This paragraph covers one T cell receptor (beta chain) sequence. Only a few counts were recorded for this clone. Nothing much larger sits one base from this clone, and base qualities are not available. The library was built by means of the immunoSEQ multiplex PCR assay. For most patients, genomic DNA was isolated using the Qiagen DNeasy Blood and Tissue Kit and was shipped frozen to Adaptive Biotechnologies for TCR sequencing. Adaptive Biotechnologies carried out high-throughput TCR-beta CDR3 sequencing of genomic DNA for most patients. The authors' analysis ran thus. Adaptive's ImmunoSEQ software was the source of the TCR sequencing data for about 17 patients, while three other patients were processed with MiXCR and VDJtools. To correct CD4 versus CD8 sorting errors, any sequence found in both subsets at a frequency ratio below 5:1 was removed. CDR3 nucleotide sequences shared between donor and recipient were removed because the origin of such sequences could not be assigned. Alloreactive clones required at least 2-fold expansion over unstimulated cells and minimum CFSE-low frequency of 0.002% (template counts) or 0.001% (read counts). Mappable clones were those detected in sequenced pre-transplant spleen, lymph node, or MLR CFSE-low populations of the donor or recipient. The cumulative frequency of alloreactive clones was calculated as a percentage of all sequences, weighted by copy number. TCRdb's version of the immuneACCESS table is confined to in-frame rearrangements and falls short of the full clone set. An unresolved V gene accounts for under half of the shortfall where checked; the remainder is of unknown origin. From that table come the V and J calls and clone size; the DNA was used to work out D and trimming. The sample table records approximately 4,300 clones; 20% to 25% of these occur just once. Around 5.5% of the sample rests with the top ten.

The sample belongs to a study of graft-versus-host responses after intestinal transplantation (dated by TCRdb to about 2021). In terms of the full investigation: The transplants that recipients got were multivisceral, liver-intestinal, or isolated intestinal. After intestinal transplantation, graft-versus-host and host-versus-graft alloreactive T cell clones were followed in the graft, circulation and bone marrow using bulk TCR-beta CDR3 sequencing. Samples from a few later patients were sequenced in-house on an Illumina MiSeq with MiXCR processing rather than by the commercial service. Alloreactive clones were identified by sequencing pre-transplant mixed lymphocyte reaction products and comparing them with unstimulated pre-transplant donor and recipient T cells. Anti-thymocyte globulin induction was given to all recipients, followed by maintenance tacrolimus and steroids for approximately three years. A cohort of roughly 25 intestinal transplant recipients, including one retransplant, was enrolled, and a few patients lacking pretransplant specimens were excluded. Donor T cell macrochimerism was defined as a peak of at least 4% donor T cells among recipient peripheral blood mononuclear cells. Broader findings and caveats from the paper: In patients with donor T cell macrochimerism, the allografts had high GvH to HvG T cell clonal ratios. Early after transplant, peak levels of circulating GvH clones were found to be associated with declines in HvG clones. GvH clones were detected in recipient bone marrow, and some of these GvH clones were observed earlier in ileal mucosa or blood, consistent with an intestinal mucosal origin. The relatively low number and heterogeneity of intestinal transplant patients limited the conclusions.

Sample time point, as interpreted from the label and publication: cells obtained before transplantation from donor or recipient. Mixed lymphocyte reactions plated around 200,000 CFSE-labeled pre-transplant responders with around 200,000 irradiated violet-dye-labeled stimulators and were cultured for about six days. After the mixed lymphocyte reaction, proliferating CD3+CD4+CFSE-low and CD3+CD8+CFSE-low responder cells were FACS-sorted on a BD Influx sorter. Taken from cysteine to phenylalanine, the CDR3 has 15 residues. Only CDR3 DNA is held: 45 bases, read in frame from base 1. The V end gives up 0 bases and the J end 3 bases, leaving 3 bases in the junction not matched to a gene. Per the germline V gene (reference sequence), SEHNR is the CDR1 and FQNEAQ is the CDR2.

The input for sequencing was alloreactive CD4+ T cells from a mixed lymphocyte reaction culture, taken before transplantation. Taken with the paper, the label for cell subset or site translates to: CFSE-low proliferating T cells sorted from approximately 6-day pre-transplant mixed lymphocyte reaction (GvH or HvG direction). This TCR derives from a human patient who was an organ donor for intestinal transplantation. Recombination joined TRBV7-9 with TRBJ1-1; 8 bases in between match TRBD1. The DNA sequence is as follows: TGTGCCAGCAGCTTAGCGCTGGACAGGGACACTGAAGCTTTCTTT. This yields the protein CASSLALDRDTEAFF.